A single sample gave rise to the 24 T cell receptor beta chains below, sequenced in a study of shared clonotypes between healthy human individuals. Using immunoSEQ multiplex PCR, the repertoire was profiled, and TCRdb retains in-frame clones only, with some absent. This sample yields about 490,000 clones, of which almost 80% are seen a single time; about 11% belongs to the top ten. The sequenced sample was PBMCs. The receptors shown here come from a woman aged 40 to 50 in good health. Some clones in this sample may be carry-over from other donors' samples.

V is TRBV11-2 and J is TRBJ2-2; TRBD2 might be the D (6 bases). Germline V gene data show CDR1 as SGHAT and CDR2 as FQNNGV. V was shortened by 4 bases and J by 6 bases, with 21 bases between the two germline ends. The CDR3 consists of 17 residues. The CDR3 DNA is TGTGCCAGCAGCTCCTATGAGCGGAGGAGGGCCGCCGGGGAGCTGTTTTTT. As protein: CASSSYERRRAAGELFF.

This clone was observed a few times. V is TRBV29-1 and J is TRBJ2-4, with D perhaps matching TRBD2 (6 bases). Between the trimmed V and J ends, which lost 6 bases and 15 bases, there was a span of 18 bases. The CDR3 spans 11 residues. Germline loops: CDR1 SQVTM, CDR2 ANQGSEA. CDR3 amino acids: CSVKEGDIGYF. Here the CDR3 DNA reads TGCAGCGTCAAGGAGGGAGACATTGGGTACTTC.

The CDR3 sequence: CASSFGDRNTEAFF. In DNA form, the CDR3 reads TGTGCCAGCAGCTTCGGGGACAGAAACACTGAAGCTTTCTTT. The rearrangement joins TRBV5-4 to TRBJ1-1; 7 nucleotides align to TRBD1. The germline V gene has CDR1 SGHNT and CDR2 YYREEE (reference sequence). V shed 2 bases, J shed 2 bases, and the junction held 3 bases outside the gene matches. This CDR3 has 14 amino acids.

The CDR3 DNA sequence: TGTGCCAGTCGTCGGGACAGGGTAGAGGAGCAGTACTTC. Its translation: CASRRDRVEEQYF. The chain uses TRBV6-5 and TRBJ2-7, with 9 positions matching TRBD1. Looked up from germline, CDR1 is MNHEY and CDR2 is SVGAGI. The CDR3 consists of 13 residues. The ends lost 9 bases at V and 7 bases at J; junction bases unmatched: 10.

The chain is built from TRBV5-6 and TRBJ1-3, with D possibly being TRBD1 (5 bases). This CDR3 is 16 amino acids long. Trimming stripped 0 bases from V and 3 bases from J, with 13 bases between. Germline V CDR1 and CDR2: SGHDT, YYEEEE. This CDR3 reads CASSLGQRGYGNTIYF. The CDR3 nucleotides read TGTGCCAGCAGCTTGGGACAAAGGGGTTATGGAAACACCATATATTTT.

CDR3 region: CASSQDIYPSYEQYF. The CDR3 nucleotides are TGCGCCAGCAGCCAAGACATATATCCCTCCTACGAGCAGTACTTC. The rearrangement joins TRBV4-1 to TRBJ2-7; no clear D. Germline values: CDR1 MGHRA, CDR2 YSYEKL. The CDR3 spans 15 residues. Trimming shortened V by 0 bases and J by 0 bases, and 9 bases separated the two germline ends.

This chain links TRBV18 with TRBJ2-1; no clear D. This CDR3 has 13 amino acids. The V gene's germline CDR1 is KGHSH and CDR2 LQKENI. The V end was cut by 4 bases, the J end by 7 bases, with 11 bases between. The CDR3 reads CASSQTIGNEQFF. Written as DNA, the CDR3 is TGTGCCAGCTCACAAACGATAGGGAATGAGCAGTTCTTC.

V gene TRBV21-1 combines with J gene TRBJ2-7; the table gives TRBD1 as D, unverified against the DNA. TRBV21-1 counts as a pseudogene. There are 17 residues in the CDR3. The chain's CDR3 is CASSKAGPRRQGNEQYF. The DNA of the CDR3 is TGTGCCAGCAGCAAAGCAGGACCTCGACGACAGGGCAACGAGCAGTACTTC.

This chain joins TRBV20-1 and TRBJ2-5; D could derive from TRBD1 or TRBD2 (6 bases each). This CDR3 contains 10 residues. Germline V gene data show CDR1 as DFQATT and CDR2 as SNEGSKA (reference sequence). Deletions cut 6 bases from V and 9 bases from J, with 11 bases between. The CDR3 region has the DNA TGCAGTGCCGCAGGGGAGGCCCAGTACTTC. Protein product: CSAAGEAQYF.

This clone has a single count. The chain has TRBV5-1 and TRBJ2-7, with 8 bases that match TRBD2. J gave up 6 bases and V 5 bases, and 10 bases lay outside the gene matches. This CDR3 spans 14 amino acids. Germline lookup yields CDR1 SGHRS and CDR2 YFSETQ. The CDR3 is CASRAIAGRFEQYF. The CDR3 DNA sequence: TGCGCCAGCAGGGCTATAGCGGGACGATTCGAGCAGTACTTC. The full variable domain, in which reference TRBV5-1 and TRBJ2-7 provide the parts outside the CDR3, is KAGVTQTPRYLIKTRGQQVTLSCSPISGHRSVSWYQQTPGQGLQFLFEYFSETQRNKGNFPGRFSGRQFSNSRSEMNVSTLELGDSALYLCASRAIAGRFEQYFGPGTRLTVT.

Here the CDR3 reads CASSLGRLSGGEQFF. DNA of the CDR3: TGTGCCAGCAGCTTGGGTAGGCTATCGGGGGGCGAGCAGTTCTTC. This chain links TRBV5-8 with TRBJ2-1; a weak D match, TRBD2 (7 bases). The CDR3 consists of 15 residues. Trimming stripped 0 bases from V and 10 bases from J, with 17 bases between. Germline CDR1 reads SGHTS; CDR2 reads YDEGEE.

The genes are TRBV2 and TRBJ2-1; 7 bases are shared with TRBD1. Germline V gives CDR1 SNHLY, CDR2 FYNNEI. The ends lost 6 bases at V and 0 bases at J; junction bases unmatched: 5. The length of the CDR3 is 15 residues. CDR3 in DNA: TGTGCCAGCAGAGGGGGCCCTAGCTCCTACAATGAGCAGTTCTTC. The encoded protein is CASRGGPSSYNEQFF.

This chain links TRBV7-1 with TRBJ2-1; the D is unclear. TRBV7-1 is recorded as an ORF, its role being uncertain. With 4 bases removed from V and 7 bases from J, the gap between germline ends came to 8 bases. The CDR3 is made up of 12 amino acids. As DNA, the CDR3 is TGTGCCAGCAGCTTCTACGGGAATGAGCAGTTCTTC. Translated, it gives CASSFYGNEQFF.

This chain's CDR3 is CASSHPGNEQFF. In DNA, the CDR3 is TGTGCCAGCAGTCACCCCGGGAATGAGCAGTTCTTC. This chain connects TRBV6-5 to TRBJ2-1; D call uncertain. Looked up from germline, CDR1 is MNHEY and CDR2 is SVGAGI. Trimming pared 5 bases from V and 7 bases from J, leaving 9 bases between. This CDR3 has 12 residues.

On this clone itself: A single base separates this from a much larger clone, so it may be a read error. Other DNA sequences in this specimen translate into the identical CDR3. This chain connects TRBV5-6 to TRBJ2-7; D perhaps matches TRBD2 (5 bases). The CDR3 length is 13 residues. Germline CDR1 is SGHDT and CDR2 is YYEEEE. CDR3 nucleotide sequence: TGCGCCAGCAGCGTGATTAGCGTCTACGAGCAGTACTTC. This codes for CASSVISVYEQYF.

Details on this clone: Other DNA sequences within the sample encode an identical CDR3. This chain connects TRBV30 to TRBJ1-2; D is uncertain. The CDR3 loop spans 13 amino acids. Trimming stripped 2 bases from V and 5 bases from J, with 12 bases between. The germline V gene encodes CDR1 GTSNPN and CDR2 SVGIG (reference sequence). The CDR3 DNA is TGTGCCTGGAGTAAGGGAAGGGATTATGGCTACACCTTC. It is translated as CAWSKGRDYGYTF.

In this sample, this clone turned up once. The chain carries TRBV7-2 and TRBJ2-7; 10 bases map to TRBD1. This CDR3 region has 15 residues. The V segment lost 9 bases and the J segment 2 bases; nucleotides outside the gene matches: 10. Germline lookup yields CDR1 SGHTA and CDR2 FQGNSA. CDR3 nucleotides: TGTGCCAGTCATAACACCGGGACAGGGGCCTACGAGCAGTACTTC. Amino acid sequence: CASHNTGTGAYEQYF.

The chain couples TRBV7-2 to TRBJ2-3, with D maybe TRBD1 (6 bases). The germline CDR1 and CDR2 sequences are SGHTA and FQGNSA. Trimming took off 0 bases at V and 2 bases at J, with 12 bases between the two ends. The CDR3 contains 16 residues. CDR3 in amino acids: CASSLAGTRPTDTQYF. Here the CDR3 DNA reads TGTGCCAGCAGCTTAGCGGGGACAAGACCCACAGATACGCAGTATTTT.

Here the CDR3 reads CASSSPGGGQGGSGANVLTF. For the CDR3, the DNA is TGTGCCAGCAGCTCCCCCGGAGGGGGGCAGGGGGGCTCTGGGGCCAACGTCCTGACTTTC. This chain links TRBV28 with TRBJ2-6; tentatively, D is TRBD1 (7 bases). The CDR3 contains 20 residues. Trimming pared 6 bases from V and 0 bases from J, leaving 24 bases between. Germline V gene lookup returns CDR1 MDHEN and CDR2 SYDVKM.

J is TRBJ1-1 and V is TRBV19; D gene ambiguous. The germline V gene has CDR1 LNHDA and CDR2 SQIVND (reference sequence). This CDR3 spans 13 amino acids. The germline V and J ends were trimmed by 5 bases and 8 bases, with 15 bases remaining between them. The CDR3 spells CASSPPGILEAFF. The CDR3 coding sequence is TGTGCCAGTAGTCCTCCTGGGATTTTAGAAGCTTTCTTT. Together with reference TRBV19 and TRBJ1-1, the CDR3 gives the full variable domain: DGGITQSPKYLFRKEGQNVTLSCEQNLNHDAMYWYRQDPGQGLRLIYYSQIVNDFQKGDIAEGYSVSREKKESFPLTVTSAQKNPTAFYLCASSPPGILEAFFGQGTRLTVV.

The chain has TRBV6-5 and TRBJ1-3; 9 bases line up with TRBD1. The germline gives CDR1 MNHEY, CDR2 SVGAGI. There are 14 residues in the CDR3. Trimming took 10 bases from V and 0 from J; bases not matched to a gene: 4. CDR3 nucleotides: TGTGCCACTACAGGGGGCACCTCTGGAAACACCATATATTTT. It translates to CATTGGTSGNTIYF.

The chain combines TRBV25-1 with TRBJ2-7; no firm D call. The germline gives CDR1 MGHDK, CDR2 SYGVNS. Trimming took 4 bases from V and 0 from J, leaving 4 bases between them. The CDR3 is 12 amino acids. CDR3 sequence: CASSGDSYEQYF. The CDR3 DNA follows: TGTGCCAGCAGTGGGGACTCCTACGAGCAGTACTTC.

This clone turned up a few times. The chain combines TRBV11-2 with TRBJ1-3, with D perhaps TRBD1 (5 bases). Trimming removed 1 base from V and 0 bases from J, with 16 bases in between. Germline CDR1 SGHAT, CDR2 FQNNGV. This CDR3 region has 18 residues. CDR3 amino acids: CASSLAPLVGVSGNTIYF. The CDR3 DNA is TGTGCCAGCAGCTTAGCTCCCCTTGTGGGGGTCTCTGGAAACACCATATATTTT. The whole variable domain, filled in from reference TRBV11-2 and TRBJ1-3, reads EAGVAQSPRYKIIEKRQSVAFWCNPISGHATLYWYQQILGQGPKLLIQFQNNGVVDDSQLPKDRFSAERLKGVDSTLKIQPAKLEDSAVYLCASSLAPLVGVSGNTIYFGEGSWLTVV.

As concerns this clone: Only one base separates this from a far larger clonotype, so it likely reflects a read error. This specimen includes other DNA sequences encoding the same CDR3. The J gene is TRBJ1-1, the V gene TRBV18, with a tentative D call TRBD1 (5 bases). Germline values: CDR1 KGHSH, CDR2 LQKENI. Trimming took off 3 bases at V and 6 bases at J, with 8 bases between the two ends. The CDR3 runs 12 residues. The CDR3 region is CASSPQGAEAFF. In DNA form, the CDR3 reads TGTGCCAGCTCACCGCAGGGTGCTGAAGCTTTCTTT.